The 12 T cell receptor beta chains below all came from one sample that was sequenced in a study of T cell repertoires in cytomegalovirus infection. TCRdb fed the reads into MiXCR, producing one record per CDR3 protein. The repertoire holds fewer than 400,000 distinct CDR3 sequences, with about a sixth as singletons. The sample taken for sequencing was PBMCs. The receptors here all came from a human donor in good health (CMV status not recorded). Some clones in this sample may be carry-over from other donors' samples.

This clonotype was observed at least ten times. The rearrangement joins TRBV7-2 to TRBJ2-1; 11 nucleotides agree with TRBD2. Germline V gene lookup returns CDR1 SGHTA and CDR2 FQGNSA. With V trimmed by 1 base and J by 9 bases, 14 bases remained unmatched. The CDR3 totals 18 residues. In DNA form, the CDR3 reads TGTGCCAGCAGCTTAGGGACTTATGGTAGCGGGAGGGCCGGTGAGCAGTTCTTC. Residues: CASSLGTYGSGRAGEQFF.

This clonotype was recorded many times. The chain couples TRBV12-3 or TRBV12-4 to TRBJ2-1, with TRBD2 matching 8 bases. This CDR3 spans 14 amino acids. V trimming: 8 bases; J trimming: 1 base; junction bases outside the gene matches: 4. For the CDR3, the DNA is TGTGCCAGCCGGTCTAGCGGGTCCTACAATGAGCAGTTCTTC. Translating gives CASRSSGSYNEQFF.

This clonotype was counted only a few times. The chain has TRBV29-1 and TRBJ2-7, with 10 positions matching TRBD1. This CDR3 has 14 residues. The ends lost 2 bases at V and 4 bases at J; junction bases unmatched: 5. Germline V CDR1 and CDR2: SQVTM, ANQGSEA. The DNA for the CDR3 is TGCAGCGTTGAATCCCCGGGACAGGGGTACGAGCAGTACTTC. Encoded protein: CSVESPGQGYEQYF.

This clonotype was picked up many times. This chain uses TRBV7-9 with TRBJ1-1; the D gene is possibly TRBD1 (6 bases). In germline, CDR1 is SEHNR, CDR2 FQNEAQ (reference sequence). The CDR3 contains 13 residues. V was trimmed by 5 bases and J by 7 bases, leaving 14 bases between them. CDR3 amino acids: CASSPQGLLEAFF. The CDR3 DNA sequence: TGTGCCAGCAGCCCCCAGGGGCTCCTTGAAGCTTTCTTT.

At least ten counts were recorded for this clonotype. The chain combines TRBV19 with TRBJ1-1; the D gene is possibly TRBD1 (6 bases). The CDR3 contains 16 residues. The V gene lost 4 bases and the J gene lost 4 bases, with 19 bases spanning the gap. Germline V CDR1 and CDR2: LNHDA, SQIVND (reference sequence). DNA for the CDR3: TGTGCCAGTAGTAAGATCCCCCCAACGACAGGCACTGAAGCTTTCTTT. Translating it yields CASSKIPPTTGTEAFF.

This clonotype was seen repeatedly, ten times or more. V usage is TRBV6-2 or TRBV6-3 and J usage is TRBJ2-1, with no clear D. V was trimmed by 7 bases and J by 7 bases, leaving 5 bases between them. In germline, CDR1 is MNHEY, CDR2 SVGEGT. The CDR3 has 10 residues. CDR3 in amino acids: CASMGNEQFF. CDR3 nucleotide sequence: TGTGCCAGCATGGGGAATGAGCAGTTCTTC.

This clonotype has a count of ten or more. The chain recombines TRBV6-5 with TRBJ1-5; D call uncertain. The CDR3 runs to 14 residues. Trimming took off 6 bases at V and 2 bases at J, with 11 bases between the two ends. Germline loops: CDR1 MNHEY, CDR2 SVGAGI. The CDR3 coding sequence is TGTGCCAGCAGGTTAGGCGGGGGCAATCAGCCCCAGCATTTT. Protein sequence: CASRLGGGNQPQHF.

Ten or more counts support this clonotype. The V gene is TRBV7-2, the J gene TRBJ2-7; perhaps TRBD2 as D (5 bases). V dropped 0 bases and J dropped 4 bases, with 13 bases sitting between them. The germline V gene encodes CDR1 SGHTA and CDR2 FQGNSA. The CDR3 consists of 15 residues. In nucleotides, the CDR3 is TGTGCCAGCAGCTTAGCGTCGGGATCGGCGTACGAGCAGTACTTC. It specifies CASSLASGSAYEQYF.

The rearrangement joins TRBV3-1 to TRBJ2-7, with 7 bases that match TRBD2. CDR1 is LGHDT, CDR2 YNNKEL, per germline (reference sequence). The V segment lost 3 bases and the J segment 6 bases; nucleotides outside the gene matches: 5. CDR3 size: 13 residues. The CDR3 region has the DNA TGTGCCAGCAGCCACCGGGAGGAGGCCGAGCAGTACTTC. Its protein is CASSHREEAEQYF.

This clonotype was recorded at least ten times. The rearrangement uses TRBV7-2 and TRBJ2-5; TRBD2 agrees at 12 bases. Per germline, CDR1 SGHTA and CDR2 FQGNSA. The ends lost 5 bases at V and 5 bases at J; junction bases unmatched: 3. The CDR3 is 14 residues long. Here the CDR3 reads CASSPSGRVETQYF. The CDR3 bases are TGTGCCAGCAGCCCTAGCGGGAGGGTGGAGACCCAGTACTTC.

This clonotype was picked up a small number of times. This rearrangement joins TRBV12-3 or TRBV12-4 to TRBJ1-4; D call uncertain. The CDR3 covers 11 residues. Trimming pared 6 bases from V and 6 bases from J, leaving 5 bases between. Here the CDR3 DNA reads TGTGCCAGCAGCTGGGATGAAAAACTGTTTTTT. Protein product: CASSWDEKLFF.

In its sample, this clonotype was seen many times. The chain couples TRBV6-1 to TRBJ2-7; D is ambiguous. V lost 2 bases to trimming and J lost 0 bases, with 11 bases between them. CDR1 and CDR2 (germline): MNHNS, SASEGT. This CDR3 has 15 amino acids. CDR3 amino acids: CASSENPSGSYEQYF. The CDR3 region has the DNA TGTGCCAGCAGTGAAAACCCCTCTGGCTCCTACGAGCAGTACTTC.